The 27 T cell receptor beta chains in this list originate from one sample, sequenced in a study of control samples from healthy donors and cancer patients. Generated by immunoSEQ multiplex PCR, the TCRdb table keeps only in-frame clones and is missing some. The sample has about 140,000 clones; over 85% are singletons. Sample: blood. The receptor source for this set is a man aged 30 to 45 in good health.

This chain uses TRBV25-1 with TRBJ2-5, with 9 nucleotides matching TRBD2. V shed 6 bases, J shed 5 bases, and the junction held 7 bases outside the gene matches. Germline CDR1 is MGHDK and CDR2 is SYGVNS. This CDR3 is built from 14 residues. The CDR3 spells CASRRAGGSETQYF. CDR3 coding DNA: TGTGCCAGCAGGAGGGCGGGAGGGTCTGAGACCCAGTACTTC.

The chain carries TRBV27 and TRBJ1-4; TRBD1 might be the D (5 bases). V dropped 6 bases and J dropped 8 bases, with 13 bases sitting between them. Germline V gene lookup returns CDR1 MNHEY and CDR2 SMNVEV (reference sequence). This CDR3 has 13 amino acids. CDR3 coding DNA: TGTGCCAGCAGGTGGCAGGGAACCGAAAAACTGTTTTTT. Protein sequence: CASRWQGTEKLFF.

The chain has TRBV21-1 and TRBJ1-2. TRBV21-1 is a listed pseudogene. The CDR3 spans 12 residues. The CDR3 sequence: CASNGLYLGYTF. DNA for the CDR3: TGTGCCAGCAACGGACTATACCTTGGCTACACCTTC.

The J gene is TRBJ1-4, the V gene TRBV7-9, with 8 positions matching TRBD1. V lost 6 bases and J lost 7; bases outside the gene matches: 13. CDR1 SEHNR and CDR2 FQNEAQ come from the germline V gene (reference sequence). The length of the CDR3 is 16 residues. The CDR3 reads CASSTLTGGGAEKLFF. Here the CDR3 DNA reads TGTGCCAGCAGTACCCTAACAGGGGGAGGTGCTGAAAAACTGTTTTTT.

CDR3 in amino acids: CASSQGGLGTDTQYF. CDR3 in DNA: TGCGCCAGCAGCCAGGGGGGCCTGGGCACAGATACGCAGTATTTT. The V gene is TRBV4-1, the J gene TRBJ2-3; possibly TRBD1 or TRBD2 for D (6 bases each). Germline-derived CDR1 and CDR2 are MGHRA and YSYEKL. This CDR3 spans 15 amino acids. The V end lost 3 bases, the J end lost 1 base, and 11 bases lay between the germline ends.

This chain uses TRBV7-2 with TRBJ1-3; no firm D call. V was trimmed by 1 base and J by 1 base, leaving 5 bases between them. In germline, CDR1 is SGHTA, CDR2 FQGNSA. The CDR3 has 14 amino acids. Written as DNA, the CDR3 is TGTGCCAGCAGCTTAGTGGGGTCTGGAAACACCATATATTTT. Protein sequence: CASSLVGSGNTIYF.

The V and J genes are TRBV7-2 and TRBJ1-2; possibly TRBD1 for D (6 bases). The germline CDR1 and CDR2 sequences are SGHTA and FQGNSA. V gave up 2 bases and J gave up 4 bases, with 11 bases separating them. This CDR3 is 14 amino acids long. DNA of the CDR3: TGTGCCAGCAGCTTATTTAGGGGGGCCTATGGCTACACCTTC. Translated: CASSLFRGAYGYTF.

The V gene is TRBV28, the J gene TRBJ1-1, with TRBD1 as a possible D gene (6 bases). The CDR3 is made up of 12 amino acids. CDR1 and CDR2 from the germline V gene are MDHEN and SYDVKM. V lost 6 bases, J lost 7 bases, and 12 bases lay in between. CDR3 protein: CASSLDSYEAFF. CDR3 coding DNA: TGTGCCAGCAGCCTGGACAGTTATGAAGCTTTCTTT.

This chain joins TRBV30 and TRBJ2-4; D might be TRBD2 (6 bases). The CDR3 covers 12 residues. Trimming cost V 5 bases and J 8 bases, with 13 bases left between them. Per germline, CDR1 GTSNPN and CDR2 SVGIG (reference sequence). In nucleotides, the CDR3 is TGTGCCTGGCAAGAGGGGACTGACATTCAGTACTTC. Residues: CAWQEGTDIQYF.

The sample holds one count of this clone. The J gene is TRBJ1-3, the V gene TRBV10-3; D might be TRBD1 (6 bases). There are 13 residues in the CDR3. Germline V lookup: CDR1 ENHRY, CDR2 SYGVKD. Deletions cut 4 bases from V and 4 bases from J, with 8 bases between. CDR3 nucleotide sequence: TGTGCCATCAGTGGGACAGACGGAAACACCATATATTTT. It specifies CAISGTDGNTIYF.

This chain connects TRBV9 to TRBJ2-7; D gene unclear. This CDR3 is 14 amino acids long. V was cut by 0 bases and J by 0 bases, with 7 bases left in between. Germline-derived CDR1 and CDR2 are SGDLS and YYNGEE. The CDR3 DNA sequence: TGTGCCAGCAGCGTAGGTAGTACCTCCTACGAGCAGTACTTC. This translates into CASSVGSTSYEQYF.

The chain has TRBV7-2 and TRBJ2-1, with D perhaps TRBD2 (6 bases). V was shortened by 6 bases and J by 7 bases, with 22 bases between the two germline ends. The CDR3 has 16 amino acids. Germline CDR1 is SGHTA and CDR2 is FQGNSA. As DNA, the CDR3 is TGTGCCAGCAGATCTGGACACCGGGGGATTGGGAATGAGCAGTTCTTC. Its protein is CASRSGHRGIGNEQFF.

This clone appeared a single time. The CDR3 sequence is CASSLTGGAYGYTF. The DNA of the CDR3 is TGTGCCAGCAGTCTCACAGGGGGCGCCTATGGCTACACCTTC. This rearrangement joins TRBV28 to TRBJ1-2, with TRBD1 matching 9 bases. The CDR3 covers 14 residues. Germline CDR1 reads MDHEN; CDR2 reads SYDVKM. Unmatched junction bases numbered 5, after V lost 5 bases and J lost 4 bases.

The chain recombines TRBV11-2 with TRBJ1-2, with TRBD1 matching over 7 bases. Germline CDR1 is SGHAT and CDR2 is FQNNGV. V gave up 5 bases and J gave up 5 bases; unmatched junction bases: 8. This CDR3 contains 14 residues. CDR3 amino acids: CASSPLGQAYGYTF. In DNA form, the CDR3 reads TGTGCCAGCAGCCCTCTTGGACAGGCGTATGGCTACACCTTC.

The genes are TRBV28 and TRBJ2-7, with D possibly matching TRBD1 (6 bases). V lost 6 bases, J lost 1 base, and 10 bases lay in between. This CDR3 region has 13 residues. The germline V gene has CDR1 MDHEN and CDR2 SYDVKM. The CDR3: CASRMDSSYEQYF. The CDR3 DNA reads TGTGCCAGCAGAATGGACAGTTCCTACGAGCAGTACTTC.

V is TRBV3-1 (or the pseudogene TRBV3-2) and J is TRBJ2-5; D tentatively reads TRBD1 or TRBD2 (6 bases each). CDR3 length: 17 amino acids. Trimming stripped 4 bases from V and 4 bases from J, with 22 bases between. Germline V gives CDR1 LGHDT, CDR2 YNNKEL (reference sequence). The CDR3, as DNA: TGTGCCAGCAGCCTATGGGGTGAGGGGGGAAAGGGAGAGACCCAGTACTTC. Translating gives CASSLWGEGGKGETQYF.

The gene calls are TRBV28 and TRBJ1-2, with 11 bases lining up with TRBD1. The CDR3 is made up of 13 amino acids. Trimming removed 6 bases from V and 8 bases from J; junction bases left unmatched: 5. Germline-derived CDR1 and CDR2 are MDHEN and SYDVKM. The CDR3 DNA is TGTGCCAGCAGCTGGACAGGGGGCTGGGGCTACACCTTC. It specifies CASSWTGGWGYTF.

As DNA, the CDR3 is TGTGCCTGGAGTAGTAGCGGGAGATGGGGTGAGCAGTTCTTC. It yields the protein CAWSSSGRWGEQFF. The chain links TRBV30 to TRBJ2-1; TRBD2 agrees at 9 bases. The ends lost 2 bases at V and 9 bases at J; junction bases unmatched: 8. CDR1 is GTSNPN, CDR2 SVGIG, per germline (reference sequence). The CDR3 runs 14 residues.

This chain joins TRBV27 and TRBJ2-2, with D possibly TRBD2 on 7 matching bases. The germline V and J ends were trimmed by 6 bases and 0 bases, with 14 bases remaining between them. The CDR3 length is 16 residues. CDR1 and CDR2 from the germline V gene are MNHEY and SMNVEV (reference sequence). The CDR3 DNA sequence: TGTGCCAGCAGCTGGGGGGGACAAACGAACACCGGGGAGCTGTTTTTT. It translates to CASSWGGQTNTGELFF.

The chain has TRBV11-3 and TRBJ2-2; D gene uncertain. This CDR3 is 14 amino acids long. The germline V gene has CDR1 SGHNT and CDR2 YENEEA. With 6 bases removed from V and 4 bases from J, the gap between germline ends came to 12 bases. CDR3 residues: CASSPDGSTGELFF. Here the CDR3 DNA reads TGTGCCAGCAGTCCTGATGGCTCCACCGGGGAGCTGTTTTTT.

The chain couples TRBV7-2 to TRBJ2-5; TRBD2 is a possible D gene (5 bases). V lost 5 bases, J lost 4 bases, and 11 bases lay in between. Germline V gene sequence: CDR1 SGHTA, CDR2 FQGNSA. The length of the CDR3 is 13 residues. This CDR3 is CASSTRASETQYF. In nucleotides, the CDR3 is TGTGCCAGCAGCACTAGAGCGTCAGAGACCCAGTACTTC.

This sequence joins TRBV3-1 (or the pseudogene TRBV3-2) and TRBJ2-3; D is unresolved. With 3 bases removed from V and 0 bases from J, the gap between germline ends came to 4 bases. The CDR3 runs to 13 residues. CDR1 is LGHDT and CDR2 is YNNKEL in the germline V gene (reference sequence). CDR3 amino acids: CASSHLSTDTQYF. DNA for the CDR3: TGTGCCAGCAGCCACCTTAGCACAGATACGCAGTATTTT.

The count of this clone is one. V usage is TRBV6-5 and J usage is TRBJ2-5; 7 bases line up with TRBD1. J gave up 9 bases and V 10 bases, and 8 bases lay outside the gene matches. CDR1 MNHEY and CDR2 SVGAGI come from the germline V gene. The CDR3 covers 11 residues. This CDR3 reads CAIQTGDPQYF. For the CDR3, the DNA is TGTGCCATCCAAACAGGGGATCCCCAGTACTTC.

This clone was seen a few times. This chain links TRBV30 with TRBJ2-5; D gene ambiguous. The ends were cut back, 2 bases at V and 7 bases at J, with 23 bases in the middle. Germline V gene sequence: CDR1 GTSNPN, CDR2 SVGIG (reference sequence). The CDR3 covers 16 residues. CDR3: CAWSPTMVASIGTQYF. In DNA form, the CDR3 reads TGTGCCTGGAGTCCCACCATGGTTGCATCAATAGGGACCCAGTACTTC.

This clone occurred once. The V gene is TRBV29-1, the J gene TRBJ2-5, with D possibly being TRBD2 (6 bases). This CDR3 is built from 14 residues. Germline V gene lookup returns CDR1 SQVTM and CDR2 ANQGSEA. The V and J ends lost 7 bases and 5 bases respectively, with 20 bases between them. The CDR3 nucleotides read TGCAGCGCCTCCAGACTAGTTATTCAGGAGACCCAGTACTTC. Protein product: CSASRLVIQETQYF.

This chain links TRBV7-9 with TRBJ2-3; TRBD2 matches 8 bases. Germline V gives CDR1 SEHNR, CDR2 FQNEAQ (reference sequence). V shed 3 bases, J shed 8 bases, and the junction held 13 bases outside the gene matches. This CDR3 is built from 16 residues. The DNA for the CDR3 is TGTGCCAGCAGCTTTCTGTCTAGCGGGCTTGGGGGTACGCAGTATTTT. Encoded protein: CASSFLSSGLGGTQYF.

The V call is TRBV19, the J call TRBJ2-3; D gene unclear. V dropped 2 bases and J dropped 4 bases, with 10 bases sitting between them. CDR1 is LNHDA, CDR2 SQIVND, per germline (reference sequence). The CDR3 has 14 amino acids. DNA for the CDR3: TGTGCCAGTAGTATAAATCGGGTCGCAGATACGCAGTATTTT. Its protein is CASSINRVADTQYF. The variable domain in full, completed from reference TRBV19 and TRBJ2-3, reads DGGITQSPKYLFRKEGQNVTLSCEQNLNHDAMYWYRQDPGQGLRLIYYSQIVNDFQKGDIAEGYSVSREKKESFPLTVTSAQKNPTAFYLCASSINRVADTQYFGPGTRLTVL.